This TCR beta chain was identified during a study of prognosis after radiotherapy for stage I lung cancer. General study points: Post-treatment Shannon entropy following stereotactic body radiation therapy was lower among patients who developed distant metastases.

Multiplex PCR, run in two rounds, amplified TCR beta CDR3 from genomic DNA. First-round PCR used primers specific to each TRBV and TRBJ gene. TCRdb reprocessed the multiplex PCR reads via MiXCR and lists one record per CDR3 protein. The table records more than 15,000 distinct CDR3 sequences, more than 15% of them present only once. CDR3 length equals 15 residues. The germline V gene has CDR1 SGHTA and CDR2 FQGTGA. V lost 1 base and J lost 3, with 12 bases in between. This clonotype was counted ten times or more. The target antigen is unknown. The rearrangement joins TRBV7-3 to TRBJ2-5; D tentatively reads TRBD1 or TRBD2 (5 bases each). The TCR was taken from a donor over 45 with non-small cell lung cancer. The starting material was PBMCs, obtained before or after stereotactic body radiation therapy (not recorded which). The CDR3 reads CASSLNGAGEETQYF. The CDR3 bases are TGTGCCAGCAGCTTAAACGGGGCAGGAGAAGAGACCCAGTACTTC. The full variable domain, its missing parts supplied by reference TRBV7-3 and TRBJ2-5, is GAGVSQTPSNKVTEKGKYVELRCDPISGHTALYWYRQSLGQGPEFLIYFQGTGAADDSGLPNDRFFAVRPEGSVSTLKIQRTERGDSAVYLCASSLNGAGEETQYFGPGTRLLVL.